Following are 4 T cell receptor beta chains from one sample sequenced in a study of T-cell reconstitution after alpha-beta-depleted transplantation in children. The library targeted TCRbeta and was prepared with unique molecular identifiers. TCRdb fed the PCR reads into MiXCR, producing one record per CDR3 protein. The top ten hold roughly 3.9% of the sample, which has over 550,000 distinct CDR3 sequences, about 10% seen once. The material sequenced was PBMCs from the stem cell graft donor, taken from the stem cell graft. The receptors stem from a human donor who donated a stem cell graft to a child with acute myeloid leukemia.

This clonotype has a count of ten or more. This chain connects TRBV25-1 to TRBJ2-3; 10 bases agree with TRBD2. The CDR3 spans 18 residues. V lost 1 base to trimming and J lost 4 bases; unmatched junction nucleotides: 11. Germline V lookup: CDR1 MGHDK, CDR2 SYGVNS. This chain's CDR3 is CASSESSTSGEGADTQYF. DNA of the CDR3: TGTGCCAGCAGTGAATCTAGTACTAGCGGGGAGGGTGCAGATACGCAGTATTTT.

The CDR3 loop reads CSAKGGPPDTQYF. The CDR3 nucleotides are TGCAGTGCTAAGGGAGGCCCCCCAGATACGCAGTATTTT. The chain combines TRBV20-1 with TRBJ2-3, with D perhaps TRBD2 (6 bases). CDR3 length equals 13 residues. Germline V gene lookup returns CDR1 DFQATT and CDR2 SNEGSKA (reference sequence). V lost 4 bases, J lost 4 bases, and 12 bases lay in between.

About this clonotype: An end of the junction differs from the germline gene, which may be a read error. This chain connects TRBV20-1 to TRBJ2-1; TRBD2 aligns across 13 bases. CDR1 and CDR2 from the germline V gene are DFQATT and SNEGSKA (reference sequence). The CDR3 is made up of 19 amino acids. Here the CDR3 reads CSARGEGVTSGRSYNEQFF. The CDR3 DNA follows: TGCAGTGCCAGGGGGGAGGGGGTGACTAGCGGGAGGTCCTATAATGAGCAGTTCTTC.

This sequence joins TRBV12-3 or TRBV12-4 and TRBJ1-4; D is unclear. V was cut by 3 bases and J by 8 bases, with 10 bases left in between. CDR3 size: 13 residues. The chain's CDR3 is CASSFLSGEKLFF. CDR3 DNA: TGTGCCAGCAGTTTCTTGTCGGGGGAAAAACTGTTTTTT.